This TCR beta chain comes out of a study of spatial heterogeneity in lung cancer (dated by TCRdb to the late 2010s). Broadly, across the study: Beta-chain transcripts were consistently detected in greater numbers than alpha-chain transcripts, which likely reflects a higher abundance of beta-chain transcripts. In non-small cell lung cancer, the study quantitatively compared TCR alpha and beta repertoires across several tumor regions, matched nontumor lung, and blood. Both alpha and beta chains were TCR-sequenced in samples taken at surgery, namely 220 tumor regions, roughly 64 matched nontumor lung samples and a few dozen PBMC samples. The study linked features of the TCR repertoire to counts of nonsynonymous mutations, which were determined by whole-exome sequencing of tumor tissue. TCR transcript counts in tumor regions correlated strongly with a T cell transcriptional module score from matched bulk RNA-seq. In the raw uncorrected reads, each unique combination of TCR and UMI appeared more than ten times on average. The research as a whole found: A correlation was observed between the number of expanded intratumoral alpha and beta TCRs and the tumor nonsynonymous mutation count. Counts of ubiquitous and regional expanded TCRs correlated with counts of ubiquitous and regional nonsynonymous mutations, respectively. Confirming at a functional level the hypothesis that regional TCRs recognize regional mutations was considered to require additional single-cell paired TCR alpha and beta sequencing. TCR-seq was estimated to cover only about 7% of tumor T cells for alpha chains and about 13% for beta chains.

Library preparation used 5' RACE. TCRdb shows the sequencer as NextSeq 500. To allow correction of PCR and sequencing errors, the TCR library protocol tagged every TCR cDNA molecule with a unique molecular identifier. Per the authors' processing: TCR identification, UMI-based error correction and CDR3 extraction were all carried out with Decombinator tools. Expanded TCRs were defined as those above a frequency of 2 per 1,000, corresponding to the top 1% of the tumor frequency distribution. Expanded tumor TCRs statistically deemed absent (corrected P<0.05) from at least one tumor region were classed as regional, and all other expanded tumor TCRs were classed as ubiquitous. Rényi diversity was computed with the R vegan package after subsampling each repertoire 100 times to 5,000 TCRs. CDR3 similarity networks were constructed using string-kernel similarity of amino acid triplets, with links drawn between CDR3s whose pairwise similarity was above 0.82. TCRdb redid the processing of the public reads, applying fastp at Q25 and MiXCR, and retained in-frame beta chains. Each entry merges the rows of one CDR3 protein and shows their most common DNA and genes. The V and J calls reflect TCRdb's pipeline rather than the authors' work. The sample table holds some 16,000 distinct CDR3 sequences, of which 6.5% to 8% were seen once. Together, the top ten hold around a fifth of the sample.

In light of the paper, this sample's time point label describes: sample taken at primary tumor resection. The donors were 60 to 80 patients from the lung TRACERx cohort who had early-stage, untreated non-small cell lung cancer. TCR sequencing used whole RNA extracted from tumor and nontumor lung tissue, or from cryopreserved PBMC samples, without cell sorting. Only patients with enough RNA available from two or more tumor regions were chosen for TCR sequencing. Tumor and adjacent nontumor lung specimens were reviewed by a lung pathologist before selection. This clonotype has at least ten counts. Its antigen is still unknown. Base quality data are lacking; no much larger clone is found one base away. This beta chain was picked up by a library intended for alpha chains and is off target, so its count carries little meaning. CDR1 and CDR2, per the germline V gene, are SGHTA and FQGNSA. V drops 5 bases and J drops 2 bases, leaving 17 bases in between. The cysteine opens and the phenylalanine closes a CDR3 of 16 amino acids. The only DNA kept is the CDR3, 48 bases in frame from the first base.

The source is a female donor with early-stage non-small cell lung cancer. Recombination linked TRBV7-2 to TRBJ2-3; perhaps TRBD1 is the D gene, with 5 bases matching. This specimen consisted of lung tumor tissue, obtained at surgery. In nucleotides, the sequence is TGTGCCAGCAGCCCTTGGGGCTTCGGAACCACAGATACGCAGTATTTT. Its protein product is CASSPWGFGTTDTQYF.